This T cell receptor beta chain is drawn from a study of regulatory T cells in long-lasting Graves disease. General study results and limits: Favored usage of TRBV28, TRBJ1-2 and TRBJ2-5 was recorded in persistent disease.

This clonotype turned up a few times. Its antigen remains unidentified. Germline CDR1 and CDR2: LGHNA and YNFKEQ. The CDR3 has 15 amino acids. V lost 0 bases to trimming and J lost 1 base, with 9 bases between them. Library construction for TCR beta used iRepertoire HTBI primers and Arm-PCR of CDR3 regions. TCRdb re-called the multiplex PCR reads with MiXCR, one entry per CDR3 protein. Of 500,000 or so distinct CDR3 sequences listed, 16% were seen once; the top ten hold roughly 25%. As to time point: newly diagnosed GD, antithyroid drugs for less than 3 months. From PBMCs, RNA was extracted and then used to make the TCR library. Under American Thyroid Association guidelines, Graves' disease was diagnosed. The same sample was also used in a study of T cells in Graves' hyperthyroidism and ophthalmopathy. This second report adds: Initially, a first-round RT-PCR of the TCR CDR3 employed the HTBI primer set.

Sequenced material: peripheral blood mononuclear cells (PBMCs), taken at new diagnosis, from a patient treated with antithyroid drugs. The chain uses TRBV4-2 and TRBJ1-1; possibly TRBD1 for D (5 bases). This sequence originates from a woman in her forties or fifties with Graves disease. The CDR3 loop is CASSQEVGGNTEAFF. The DNA for the CDR3 is TGTGCCAGCAGCCAAGAGGTGGGGGGGAACACTGAAGCTTTCTTT.